This entry features one TCR beta chain sequence. Recruited during active infection, patients (from Seattle) were subsequently followed longitudinally. The data are from a study of blood T cell repertoires in COVID-19. The wider study: Samples representing acute and convalescent COVID-19 were sourced from the United States, Italy and Spain. T cells, B-cell-depleted T cells, or PBMCs provided the cDNA or gDNA that served as material.

Methods used by the authors: Estimation of nucleated cell counts was performed using reference gene primer amplification. The repertoire was sequenced with immunoSEQ multiplex PCR; TCRdb's copy has only in-frame clones and lacks some. V and J calls and clone size are given by that table; D and trimming were obtained from the DNA. This sample has approximately 99,000 clones, with about 91% found just once. CDR3 length: 15 residues. Germline loops: CDR1 MNHEY, CDR2 SMNVEV (reference sequence). The trim removed 4 bases at V and 4 bases at J, leaving 7 bases unmatched. The material sequenced was peripheral blood. The chain employs TRBV27 and TRBJ2-5, with 9 positions matching TRBD1. The clonotype comes from a man aged 45-60 years with COVID-19, enrolled during active disease. For the CDR3, the DNA is TGTGCCAGCAGTTATCTAGGGACAGGGCGAGAGACCCAGTACTTC. Protein sequence: CASSYLGTGRETQYF.